The TCR beta chain under discussion was sequenced for a study of beta chain features in type 1 diabetes. Study results and limitations: Type 1 diabetes patients showed a moderate but significant shortening of TCRB CDR3s in all four CD4+ subsets.

In regard to this clone: The antigen remains undetermined.

Reverse transcribing all isolated RNA meant expressed TCRB transcripts were sequenced. Measured with immunoSEQ multiplex PCR; TCRdb has only the in-frame clones, and not every one. The data contain under 900,000 clones, 17% of them singletons. Trimming removed 5 bases from V and 5 bases from J; junction bases left unmatched: 11. Looked up from germline, CDR1 is MNHEY and CDR2 is SMNVEV (reference sequence). CDR3 size: 15 residues. The chain carries TRBV27 and TRBJ2-5; 7 bases line up with TRBD1. This receptor was taken from a woman under 30 in good health. Source material: naive CD4+ T cells from blood. The CDR3 spells CASSLRTGGWETQYF. The CDR3 DNA reads as TGTGCCAGCAGTCTAAGGACAGGCGGATGGGAGACCCAGTACTTC.